This TCR beta chain was recorded in a study of T cells after yellow fever vaccination (dated by TCRdb to between 2018 and 2020). Study-wide context: The SMART-Seq v4 Ultra Low Input RNA kit was used to prepare libraries from fractions with low cell numbers. To track T-cell clones before and after primary and booster YFV17D yellow fever vaccination, bulk TCR alpha and beta repertoires were sequenced longitudinally. Two healthy male donors made up the cohort, one aged 18 to 30 years and the other aged 30 to 40 years. Blood was collected at multiple timepoints before and after primary and secondary immunization, and bulk PBMC replicates and cell subsets were isolated. Overall results and qualifications from the work: Because abundant contaminating clonotypes from the bulk population could be contained in FACS-sorted repertoires, computational filtering was required. A small share of clonotypes occurred in both CD4 and CD8 compartments, likely arising from convergent recombination. The study included only a couple of donors, which limits how far the findings can be generalized. The secondary T-cell response was found to be weaker but faster than the primary response, with a peak reached on day 5 rather than on day 15. After the booster, most of the clones that had expanded following primary vaccination were detected again (roughly 96% of CD4 and roughly 88% of CD8), which suggests that memory was broadly maintained.

Concerning this clonotype itself: No cognate antigen has been identified for it. Base qualities are not recorded, but no much larger clone differs from it by a single base.

The sample's treatment or condition, from its label and the paper: live attenuated yellow fever vaccine strain. At each blood-draw timepoint, two biological replicates of bulk PBMCs were obtained. A standard Ficoll-Paque protocol was used to isolate PBMCs from peripheral blood. RNA was extracted with TriZol from bulk PBMCs, CD4 and CD8 fractions, and dextramer-positive and dextramer-negative fractions. These reads were obtained on an Illumina NovaSeq 6000. TCR cDNA was made using 5'RACE template switching, a step that added a universal primer site and unique molecular identifiers. cDNA synthesis was primed from both the TCR alpha and TCR beta constant segments. Library amplification involved two PCR steps, and the second step added sample barcodes and sequencing adapters. Sequencing of libraries was performed on Illumina HiSeq 2500 (2x100 bp) or NovaSeq (2x150 bp). The original pipeline was this. MIGEC was used to demultiplex reads and collapse the reads into UMI consensus sequences, and MiXCR was used for V(D)J alignment. Vaccine-responding clonotypes were defined with edgeR using replicate PBMC samples, requiring FDR below 0.01 and a log2 fold change above 5 up to day 15. Bulk clonotypes were assigned CD4 or CD8 identity according to which sequenced CD4 or CD8 repertoire held them at higher abundance. The public reads were quality trimmed at Q25 with fastp and then assembled into clones with MiXCR by TCRdb, keeping productive beta chains. Each entry merges the rows of one CDR3 protein and shows their most common DNA and genes. The V and J calls reflect TCRdb's pipeline rather than the authors' work. Present in this sample are about 330,000 distinct CDR3 sequences, roughly 3.9% of which were seen just once. The ten largest clones represent 20% to 25% of the sample.

The germline V and J ends show losses of 4 bases and 1 base respectively, and no gene match explains 1 base of the junction. There are 13 amino acids in the CDR3, from cysteine to phenylalanine inclusive. Only the CDR3 region is kept as DNA, spanning 39 bases read in frame from base 1. Specimen: PBMCs, collected 5 days after the yellow fever booster vaccination. This sequence uses TRBV12-3 or TRBV12-4 and TRBJ2-7, with 7 bases aligning to TRBD1. The TCR sequence derives from a man between 18 and 29 years old who received the YFV17D yellow fever vaccine. Read as DNA, the sequence is TGTGCCAGCAGTTCGGACAGGTCCTACGAGCAGTACTTC. Protein translation: CASSSDRSYEQYF.